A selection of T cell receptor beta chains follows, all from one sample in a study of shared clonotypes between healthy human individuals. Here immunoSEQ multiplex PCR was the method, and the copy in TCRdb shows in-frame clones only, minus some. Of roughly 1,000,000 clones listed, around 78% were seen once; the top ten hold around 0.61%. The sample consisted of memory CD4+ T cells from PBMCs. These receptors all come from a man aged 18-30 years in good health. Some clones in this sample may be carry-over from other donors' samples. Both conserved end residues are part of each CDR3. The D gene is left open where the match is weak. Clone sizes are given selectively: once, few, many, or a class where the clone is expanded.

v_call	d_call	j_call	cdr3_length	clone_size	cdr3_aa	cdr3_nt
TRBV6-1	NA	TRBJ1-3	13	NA	CASSVGSGNTIYF	TGTGCCAGCAGTGTAGGGTCGGGCAACACCATATATTTT
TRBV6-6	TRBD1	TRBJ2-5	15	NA	CASSVPTGGRETQYF	TGTGCCAGCAGTGTCCCGACAGGGGGCAGGGAGACCCAGTACTTC
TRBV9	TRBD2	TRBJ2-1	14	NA	CASSVEAGGVEQFF	TGTGCCAGCAGCGTAGAGGCGGGAGGGGTTGAGCAGTTCTTC
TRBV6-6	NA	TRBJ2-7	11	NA	CASSPRYEQYF	TGTGCCAGCAGTCCGCGTTACGAGCAGTACTTC
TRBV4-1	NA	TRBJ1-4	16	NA	CASSQEDSRTNEKLFF	TGCGCCAGCAGCCAAGAGGACAGCAGAACTAATGAAAAACTGTTTTTT
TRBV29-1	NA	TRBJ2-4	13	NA	CSVSPQAKNIQYF	TGCAGCGTTTCCCCCCAAGCCAAAAACATTCAGTACTTC
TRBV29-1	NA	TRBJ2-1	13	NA	CSHSGYGDNEQFF	TGCAGCCACTCCGGTTACGGGGACAATGAGCAGTTCTTC
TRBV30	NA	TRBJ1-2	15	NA	CAWSVGSVGGYGYTF	TGTGCCTGGAGTGTAGGTTCGGTTGGGGGCTATGGCTACACCTTC
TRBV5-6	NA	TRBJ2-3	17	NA	CASSLGRGPPSTDTQYF	TGTGCCAGCAGCTTGGGGCGGGGGCCACCTAGCACAGATACGCAGTATTTT
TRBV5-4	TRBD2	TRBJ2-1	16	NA	CASSLGGLAAHNEQFF	TGTGCCAGCAGCTTGGGGGGACTAGCGGCCCACAATGAGCAGTTCTTC
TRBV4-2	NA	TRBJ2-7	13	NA	CASSQSFDDEQYF	TGTGCCAGCAGCCAGAGTTTTGATGACGAGCAGTACTTC
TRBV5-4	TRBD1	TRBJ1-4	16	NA	CASSLVDRVVSEKLFF	TGTGCCAGCAGCTTGGTCGACAGGGTTGTAAGCGAAAAACTGTTTTTT
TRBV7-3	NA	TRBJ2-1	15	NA	CASSLRLTPYNEQFF	TGTGCCAGCAGCTTAAGACTGACCCCCTACAATGAGCAGTTCTTC
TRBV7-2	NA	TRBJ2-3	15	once	CASSLVASLSGTQYF	TGTGCCAGCAGCTTAGTGGCTAGCCTCTCAGGTACGCAGTATTTT
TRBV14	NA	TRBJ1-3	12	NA	CASSQGGNTIYF	TGTGCCAGCAGCCAAGGTGGAAACACCATATATTTT
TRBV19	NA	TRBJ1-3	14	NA	CASSRQVSGNTIYF	TGTGCCAGTAGTCGACAAGTCTCTGGAAACACCATATATTTT
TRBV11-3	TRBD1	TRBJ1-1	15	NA	CASSQSTGLLGRAFF	TGTGCCAGCAGCCAGTCGACAGGGCTGCTGGGGAGGGCTTTCTTT
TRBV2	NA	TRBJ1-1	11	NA	CASHRIAEAFF	TGTGCCAGCCACAGAATCGCTGAAGCTTTCTTT
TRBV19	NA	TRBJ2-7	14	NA	CASSPLSGPFEQYF	TGTGCCAGTTCCCCACTTTCGGGACCCTTTGAGCAGTACTTC
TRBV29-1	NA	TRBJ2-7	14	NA	CSVEDWGEGYEQYF	TGCAGCGTTGAAGATTGGGGCGAGGGGTACGAGCAGTACTTC
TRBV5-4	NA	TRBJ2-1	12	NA	CASSLVHNEQFF	TGTGCCAGCAGCTTGGTCCACAATGAGCAGTTCTTC
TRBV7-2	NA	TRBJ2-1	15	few	CASSLRGTSYNEQFF	TGTGCCAGCAGCTTAAGGGGGACATCATACAATGAGCAGTTCTTC
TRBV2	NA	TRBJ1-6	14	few	CASSSGSANSPLHF	TGTGCCAGCAGTTCAGGGTCCGCTAATTCACCCCTCCACTTT
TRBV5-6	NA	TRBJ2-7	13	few	CASSEGLLREQYF	TGTGCCAGCAGCGAAGGGCTGCTCCGGGAGCAGTACTTC
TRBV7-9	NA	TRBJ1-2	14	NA	CASSFSGAGYGYTF	TGTGCCAGCAGCTTCAGCGGAGCGGGCTATGGCTACACCTTC
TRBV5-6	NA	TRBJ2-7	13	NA	CASSFGTSYEQYF	TGTGCCAGCAGCTTTGGTACCTCTTACGAGCAGTACTTC
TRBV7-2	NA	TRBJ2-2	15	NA	CASSQGGFNTGELFF	TGTGCCAGCAGTCAAGGGGGTTTTAACACCGGGGAGCTGTTTTTT
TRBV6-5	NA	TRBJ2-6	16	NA	CASSYKGYSGANVLTF	TGTGCCAGCAGTTATAAAGGATACTCTGGGGCCAACGTCCTGACTTTC
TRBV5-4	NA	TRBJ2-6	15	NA	CATHYRADGANVLTF	TGTGCCACGCACTATCGGGCTGACGGGGCCAACGTCCTGACTTTC
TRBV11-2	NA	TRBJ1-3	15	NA	CASSLGPGSGNTIYF	TGTGCCAGCAGCTTAGGACCAGGCTCTGGAAACACCATATATTTT